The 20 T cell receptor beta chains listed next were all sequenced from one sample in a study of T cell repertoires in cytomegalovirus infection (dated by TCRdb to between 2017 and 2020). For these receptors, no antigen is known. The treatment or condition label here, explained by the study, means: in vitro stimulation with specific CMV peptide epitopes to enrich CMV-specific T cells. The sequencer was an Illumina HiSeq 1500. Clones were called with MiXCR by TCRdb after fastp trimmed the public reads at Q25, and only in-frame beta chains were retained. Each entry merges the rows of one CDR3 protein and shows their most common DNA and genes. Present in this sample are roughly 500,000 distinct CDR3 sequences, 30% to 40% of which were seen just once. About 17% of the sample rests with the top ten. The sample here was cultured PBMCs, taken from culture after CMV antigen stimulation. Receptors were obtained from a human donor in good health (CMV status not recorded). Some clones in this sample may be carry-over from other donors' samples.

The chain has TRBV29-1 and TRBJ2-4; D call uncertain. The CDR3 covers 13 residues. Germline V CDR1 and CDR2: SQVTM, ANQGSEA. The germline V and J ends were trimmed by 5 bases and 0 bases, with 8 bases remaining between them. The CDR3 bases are TGCAGCGTTTCGGTTGGAGCCAAAAACATTCAGTACTTC. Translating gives CSVSVGAKNIQYF.

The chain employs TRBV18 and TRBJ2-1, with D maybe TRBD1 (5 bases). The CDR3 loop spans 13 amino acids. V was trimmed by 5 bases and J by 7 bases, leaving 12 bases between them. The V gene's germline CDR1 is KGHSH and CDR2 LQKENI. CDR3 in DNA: TGTGCCAGCTCAATTAGGGGTTTGAATGAGCAGTTCTTC. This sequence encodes CASSIRGLNEQFF.

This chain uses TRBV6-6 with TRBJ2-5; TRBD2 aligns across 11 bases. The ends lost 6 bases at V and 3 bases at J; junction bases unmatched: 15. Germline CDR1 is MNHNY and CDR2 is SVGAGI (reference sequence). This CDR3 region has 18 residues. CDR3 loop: CASSRTAFGTSGKETQYF. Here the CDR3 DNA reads TGTGCCAGCAGCCGCACAGCCTTCGGGACTAGCGGCAAAGAGACCCAGTACTTC.

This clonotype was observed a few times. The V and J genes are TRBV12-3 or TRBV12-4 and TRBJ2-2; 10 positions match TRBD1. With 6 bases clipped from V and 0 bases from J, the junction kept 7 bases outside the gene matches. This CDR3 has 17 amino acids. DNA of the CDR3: TGTGCCAGCAGCCTTACGGGGACAGGGGCGAACACCGGGGAGCTGTTTTTT. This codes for CASSLTGTGANTGELFF.

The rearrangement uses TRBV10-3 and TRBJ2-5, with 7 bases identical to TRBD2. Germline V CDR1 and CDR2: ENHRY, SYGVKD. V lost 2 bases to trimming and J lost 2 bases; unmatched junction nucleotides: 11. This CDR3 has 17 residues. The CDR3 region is CAISEAAARGGQETQYF. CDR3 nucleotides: TGTGCCATCAGTGAGGCGGCGGCGCGGGGAGGGCAAGAGACCCAGTACTTC.

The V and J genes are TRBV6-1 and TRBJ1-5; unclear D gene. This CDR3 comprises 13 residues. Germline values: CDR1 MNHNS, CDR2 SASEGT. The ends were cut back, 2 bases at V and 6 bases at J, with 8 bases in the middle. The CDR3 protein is CASSELLVQPQHF. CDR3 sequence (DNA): TGTGCCAGCAGTGAATTGTTGGTTCAGCCCCAGCATTTT.

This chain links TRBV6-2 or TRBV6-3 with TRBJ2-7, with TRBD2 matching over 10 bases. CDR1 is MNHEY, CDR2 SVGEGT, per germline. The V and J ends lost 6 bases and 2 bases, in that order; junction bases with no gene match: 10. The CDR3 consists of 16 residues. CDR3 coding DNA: TGTGCCAGCAGCCACCCCCAGCGGGAGGGAACCTACGAGCAGTACTTC. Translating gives CASSHPQREGTYEQYF.

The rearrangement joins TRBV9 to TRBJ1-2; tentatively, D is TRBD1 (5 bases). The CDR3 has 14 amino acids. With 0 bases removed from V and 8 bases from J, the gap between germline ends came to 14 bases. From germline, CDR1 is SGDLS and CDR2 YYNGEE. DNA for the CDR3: TGTGCCAGCAGCGTAGCTGGGGGATTGGACGGCTACACCTTC. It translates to CASSVAGGLDGYTF.

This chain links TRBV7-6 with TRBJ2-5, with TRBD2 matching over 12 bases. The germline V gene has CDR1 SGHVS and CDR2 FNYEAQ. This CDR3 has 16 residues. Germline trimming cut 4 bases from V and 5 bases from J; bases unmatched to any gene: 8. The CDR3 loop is CASSSSSGRAGETQYF. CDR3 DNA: TGTGCCAGCAGCTCGTCTAGCGGGAGGGCCGGGGAGACCCAGTACTTC.

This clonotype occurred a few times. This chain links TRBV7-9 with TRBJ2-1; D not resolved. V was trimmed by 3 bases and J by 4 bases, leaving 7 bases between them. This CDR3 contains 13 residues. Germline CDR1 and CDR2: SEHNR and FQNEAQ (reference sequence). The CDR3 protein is CASSFSQYNEQFF. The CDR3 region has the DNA TGTGCCAGCAGCTTTTCCCAGTACAATGAGCAGTTCTTC.

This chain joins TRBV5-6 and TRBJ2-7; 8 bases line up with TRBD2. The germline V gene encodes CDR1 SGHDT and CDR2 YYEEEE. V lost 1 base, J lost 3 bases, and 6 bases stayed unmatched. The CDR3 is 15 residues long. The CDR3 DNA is TGTGCCAGCAGCTTGTTCGGGAGGGGGGACTACGAGCAGTACGTC. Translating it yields CASSLFGRGDYEQYV.

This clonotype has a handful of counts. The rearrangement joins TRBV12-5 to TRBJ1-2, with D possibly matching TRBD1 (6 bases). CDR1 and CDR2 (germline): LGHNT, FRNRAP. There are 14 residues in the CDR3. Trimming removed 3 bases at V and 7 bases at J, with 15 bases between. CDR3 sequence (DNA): TGTGCTAGTGGTTTAAGATCAGGGGCAGGTGGCTACACCTTC. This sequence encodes CASGLRSGAGGYTF.

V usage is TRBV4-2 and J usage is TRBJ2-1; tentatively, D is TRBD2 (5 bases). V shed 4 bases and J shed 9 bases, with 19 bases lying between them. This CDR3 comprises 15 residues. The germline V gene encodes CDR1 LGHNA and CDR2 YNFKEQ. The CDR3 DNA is TGTGCCAGCAGCCCCCAAGGCGCCCTAAGCGGTGAGCAGTTCTTC. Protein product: CASSPQGALSGEQFF.

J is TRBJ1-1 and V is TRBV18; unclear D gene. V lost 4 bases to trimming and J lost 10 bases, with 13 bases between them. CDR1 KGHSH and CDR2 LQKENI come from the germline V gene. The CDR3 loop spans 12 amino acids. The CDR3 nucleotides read TGTGCCAGCTCACGTGACGACATTCGAGCTTTCTTT. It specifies CASSRDDIRAFF.

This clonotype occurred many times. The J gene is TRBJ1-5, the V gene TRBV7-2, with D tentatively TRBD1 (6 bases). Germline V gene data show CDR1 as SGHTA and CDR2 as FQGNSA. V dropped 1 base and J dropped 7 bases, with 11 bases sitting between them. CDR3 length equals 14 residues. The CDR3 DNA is TGTGCCAGCAGCTTAGGAGGGGGTCGACAGCCCCAGCATTTT. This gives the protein CASSLGGGRQPQHF.

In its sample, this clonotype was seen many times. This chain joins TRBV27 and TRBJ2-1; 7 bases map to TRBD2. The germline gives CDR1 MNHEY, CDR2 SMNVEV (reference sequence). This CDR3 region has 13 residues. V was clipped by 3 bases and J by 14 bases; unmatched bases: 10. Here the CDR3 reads CASSFYLGGRKFF. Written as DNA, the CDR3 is TGTGCCAGCAGTTTTTACCTGGGGGGGAGAAAGTTCTTC.

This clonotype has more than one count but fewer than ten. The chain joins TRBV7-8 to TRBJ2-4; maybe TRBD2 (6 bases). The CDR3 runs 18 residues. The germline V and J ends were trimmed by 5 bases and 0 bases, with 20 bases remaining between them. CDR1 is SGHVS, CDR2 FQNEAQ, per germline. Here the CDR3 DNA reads TGTGCCAGCAGCCCTAGACAGCGGGCGGAAAAAGCCAAAAACATTCAGTACTTC. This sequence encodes CASSPRQRAEKAKNIQYF.

DNA for the CDR3: TGTGCCAGGAGCCGGGGAGTTGGGTGGAATCAGCCCCAGCATTTT. Protein: CARSRGVGWNQPQHF. V is TRBV7-2 and J is TRBJ1-5; D ambiguous. CDR3 size: 15 residues. Germline-derived CDR1 and CDR2 are SGHTA and FQGNSA. V was clipped by 9 bases and J by 4 bases, with 19 bases between them. Variable domain in full (rest from reference TRBV7-2 and TRBJ1-5): GAGVSQSPSNKVTEKGKDVELRCDPISGHTALYWYRQSLGQGLEFLIYFQGNSAPDKSGLPSDRFSAERTGGSVSTLTIQRTQQEDSAVYLCARSRGVGWNQPQHFGDGTRLSIL.

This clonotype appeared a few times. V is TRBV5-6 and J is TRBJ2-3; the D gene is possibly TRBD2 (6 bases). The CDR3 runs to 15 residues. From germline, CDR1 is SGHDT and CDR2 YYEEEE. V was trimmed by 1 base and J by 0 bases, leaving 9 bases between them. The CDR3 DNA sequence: TGTGCCAGCAGCTTGTGGGCGGGAAGCACAGATACGCAGTATTTT. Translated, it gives CASSLWAGSTDTQYF.

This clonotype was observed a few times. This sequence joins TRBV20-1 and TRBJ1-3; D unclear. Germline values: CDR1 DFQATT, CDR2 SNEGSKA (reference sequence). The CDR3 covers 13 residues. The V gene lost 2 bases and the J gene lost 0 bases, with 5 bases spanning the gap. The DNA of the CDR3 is TGCAGTGCTAGACAGAGCTCTGGAAACACCATATATTTT. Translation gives CSARQSSGNTIYF.